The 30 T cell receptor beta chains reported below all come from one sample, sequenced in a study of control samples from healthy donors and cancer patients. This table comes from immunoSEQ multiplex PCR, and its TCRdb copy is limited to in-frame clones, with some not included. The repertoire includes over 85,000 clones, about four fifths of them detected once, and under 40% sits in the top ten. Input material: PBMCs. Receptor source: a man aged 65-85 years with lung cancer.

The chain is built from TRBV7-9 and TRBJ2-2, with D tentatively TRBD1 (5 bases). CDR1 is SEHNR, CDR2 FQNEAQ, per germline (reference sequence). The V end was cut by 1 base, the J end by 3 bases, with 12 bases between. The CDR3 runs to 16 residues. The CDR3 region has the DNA TGTGCCAGCAGCTTAGACGGCAGGGCCCACACCGGGGAGCTGTTTTTT. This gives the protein CASSLDGRAHTGELFF.

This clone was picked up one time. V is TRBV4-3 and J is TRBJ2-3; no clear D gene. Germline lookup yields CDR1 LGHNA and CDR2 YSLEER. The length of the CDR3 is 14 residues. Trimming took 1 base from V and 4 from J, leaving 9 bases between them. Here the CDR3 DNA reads TGCGCCAGCAGCCAAGTAGGTGCCCCAGATACGCAGTATTTT. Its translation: CASSQVGAPDTQYF.

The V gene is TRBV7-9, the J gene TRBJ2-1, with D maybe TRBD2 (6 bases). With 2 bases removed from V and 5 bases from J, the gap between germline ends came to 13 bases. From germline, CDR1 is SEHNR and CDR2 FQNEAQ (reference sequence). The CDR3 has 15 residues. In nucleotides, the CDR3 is TGTGCCAGCAGCTTACTGGGGGGTCTCGACAATGAGCAGTTCTTC. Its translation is CASSLLGGLDNEQFF.

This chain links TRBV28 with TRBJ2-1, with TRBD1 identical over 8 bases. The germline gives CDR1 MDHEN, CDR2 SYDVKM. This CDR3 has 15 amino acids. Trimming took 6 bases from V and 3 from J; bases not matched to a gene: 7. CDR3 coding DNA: TGTGCCAGCAGGATCGACAGGGGCGGCTACAATGAGCAGTTCTTC. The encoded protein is CASRIDRGGYNEQFF. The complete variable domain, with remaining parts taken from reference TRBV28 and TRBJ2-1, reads DVKVTQSSRYLVKRTGEKVFLECVQDMDHENMFWYRQDPGLGLRLIYFSYDVKMKEKGDIPEGYSVSREKKERFSLILESASTNQTSMYLCASRIDRGGYNEQFFGPGTRLTVL.

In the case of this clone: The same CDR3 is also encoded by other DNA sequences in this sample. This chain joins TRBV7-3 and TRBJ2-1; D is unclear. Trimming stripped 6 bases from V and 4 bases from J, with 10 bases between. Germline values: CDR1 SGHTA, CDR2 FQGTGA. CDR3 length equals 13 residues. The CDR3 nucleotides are TGTGCCAGCAGTCCTGGATCGTACAATGAGCAGTTCTTC. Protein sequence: CASSPGSYNEQFF.

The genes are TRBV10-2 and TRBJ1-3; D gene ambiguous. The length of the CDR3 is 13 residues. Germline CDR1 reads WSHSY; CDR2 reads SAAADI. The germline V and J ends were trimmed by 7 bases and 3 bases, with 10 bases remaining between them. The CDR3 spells CASTAQLGNTIYF. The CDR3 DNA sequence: TGCGCCAGCACGGCACAGCTTGGAAACACCATATATTTT.

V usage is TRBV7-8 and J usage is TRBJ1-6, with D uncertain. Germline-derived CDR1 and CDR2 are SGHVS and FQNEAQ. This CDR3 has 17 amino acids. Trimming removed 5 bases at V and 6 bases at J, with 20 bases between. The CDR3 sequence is CASSRFSGLDANSPLHF. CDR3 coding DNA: TGTGCCAGCAGCAGGTTTTCGGGATTAGATGCTAATTCACCCCTCCACTTT. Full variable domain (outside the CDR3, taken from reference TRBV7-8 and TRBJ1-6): GAGVSQSPRYKVAKRGQDVALRCDPISGHVSLFWYQQALGQGPEFLTYFQNEAQLDKSGLPSDRFFAERPEGSVSTLKIQRTQQEDSAVYLCASSRFSGLDANSPLHFGNGTRLTVT.

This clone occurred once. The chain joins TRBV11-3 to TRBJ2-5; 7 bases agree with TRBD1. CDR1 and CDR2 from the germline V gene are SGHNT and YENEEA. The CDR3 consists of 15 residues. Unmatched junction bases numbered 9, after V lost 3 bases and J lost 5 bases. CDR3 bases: TGTGCCAGCAGCTTGACCAAGGGGGCCAGGGAGACCCAGTACTTC. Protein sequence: CASSLTKGARETQYF.

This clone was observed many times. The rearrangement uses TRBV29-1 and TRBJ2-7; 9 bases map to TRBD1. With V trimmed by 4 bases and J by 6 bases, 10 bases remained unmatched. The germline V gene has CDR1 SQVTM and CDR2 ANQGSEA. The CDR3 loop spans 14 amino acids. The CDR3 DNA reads TGCAGCGTTGTAGTCGGGACAGGGATTTCCGAGCAGTACTTC. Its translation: CSVVVGTGISEQYF.

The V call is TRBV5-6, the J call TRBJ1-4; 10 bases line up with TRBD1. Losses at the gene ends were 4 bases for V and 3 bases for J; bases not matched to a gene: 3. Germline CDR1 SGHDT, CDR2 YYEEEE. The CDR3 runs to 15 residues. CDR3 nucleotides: TGTGCCAGCAGCGCAGGGACAGGGGCTAATGAAAAACTGTTTTTT. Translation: CASSAGTGANEKLFF.

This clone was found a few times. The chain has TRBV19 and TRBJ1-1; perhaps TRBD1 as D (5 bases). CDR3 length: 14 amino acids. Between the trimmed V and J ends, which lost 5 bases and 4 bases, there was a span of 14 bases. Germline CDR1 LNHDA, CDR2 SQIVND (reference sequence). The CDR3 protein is CASSVGTGRTEAFF. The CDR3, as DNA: TGTGCCAGTAGTGTGGGGACGGGGCGCACTGAAGCTTTCTTT.

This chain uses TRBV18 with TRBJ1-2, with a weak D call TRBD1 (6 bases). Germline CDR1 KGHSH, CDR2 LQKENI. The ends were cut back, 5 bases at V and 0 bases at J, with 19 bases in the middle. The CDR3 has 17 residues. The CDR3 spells CASSETLDSSANYGYTF. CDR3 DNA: TGTGCCAGCTCAGAGACCTTGGACAGCTCAGCTAACTATGGCTACACCTTC.

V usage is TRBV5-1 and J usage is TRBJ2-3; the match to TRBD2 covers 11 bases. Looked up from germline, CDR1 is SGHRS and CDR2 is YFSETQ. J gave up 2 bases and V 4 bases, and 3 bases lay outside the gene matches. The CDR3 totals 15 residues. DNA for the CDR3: TGCGCCAGCAGCCGGGGACTAGCGGTCACAGATACGCAGTATTTT. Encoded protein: CASSRGLAVTDTQYF.

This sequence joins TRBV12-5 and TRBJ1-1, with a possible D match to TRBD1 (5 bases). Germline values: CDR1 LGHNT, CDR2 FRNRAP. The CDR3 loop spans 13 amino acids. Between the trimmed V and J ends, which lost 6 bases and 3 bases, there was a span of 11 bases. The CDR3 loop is CASGRDGHTEAFF. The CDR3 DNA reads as TGTGCTAGTGGCCGGGACGGCCACACTGAAGCTTTCTTT.

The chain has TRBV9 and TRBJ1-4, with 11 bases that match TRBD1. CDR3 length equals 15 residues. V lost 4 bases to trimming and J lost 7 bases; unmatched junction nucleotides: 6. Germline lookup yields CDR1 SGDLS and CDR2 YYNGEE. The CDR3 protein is CASSPSGTGGEKLFF. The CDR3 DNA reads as TGTGCCAGCAGCCCGTCCGGGACAGGGGGTGAAAAACTGTTTTTT.

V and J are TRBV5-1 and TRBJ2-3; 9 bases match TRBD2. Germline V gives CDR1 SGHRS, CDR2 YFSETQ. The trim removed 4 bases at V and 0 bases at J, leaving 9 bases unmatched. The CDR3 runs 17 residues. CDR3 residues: CASSGGGLAGSTDTQYF. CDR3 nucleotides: TGCGCCAGCAGCGGGGGAGGGCTAGCGGGGAGCACAGATACGCAGTATTTT.

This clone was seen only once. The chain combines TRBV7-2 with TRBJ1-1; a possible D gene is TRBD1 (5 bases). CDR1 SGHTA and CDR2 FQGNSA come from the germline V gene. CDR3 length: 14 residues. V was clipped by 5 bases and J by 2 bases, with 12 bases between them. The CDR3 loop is CASSPGLFNTEAFF. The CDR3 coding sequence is TGTGCCAGCAGCCCGGGACTGTTTAACACTGAAGCTTTCTTT.

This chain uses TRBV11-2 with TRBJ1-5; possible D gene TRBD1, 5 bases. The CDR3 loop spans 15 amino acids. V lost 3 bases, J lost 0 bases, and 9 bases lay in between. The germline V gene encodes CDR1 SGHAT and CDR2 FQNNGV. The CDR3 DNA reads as TGTGCCAGCAGCTTCAGAGGGGATAGCAATCAGCCCCAGCATTTT. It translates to CASSFRGDSNQPQHF.

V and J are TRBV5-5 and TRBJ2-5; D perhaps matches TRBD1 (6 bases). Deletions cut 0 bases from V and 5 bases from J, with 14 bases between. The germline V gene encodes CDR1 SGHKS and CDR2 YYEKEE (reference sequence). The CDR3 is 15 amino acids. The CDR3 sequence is CASSLAVGAGETQYF. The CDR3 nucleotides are TGTGCCAGCAGCTTGGCCGTGGGGGCTGGTGAGACCCAGTACTTC.

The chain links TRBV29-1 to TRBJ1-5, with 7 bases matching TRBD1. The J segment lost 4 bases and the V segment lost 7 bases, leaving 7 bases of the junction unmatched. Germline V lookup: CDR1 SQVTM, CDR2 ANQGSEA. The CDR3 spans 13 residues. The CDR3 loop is CSAEEGANQPQHF. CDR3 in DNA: TGCAGCGCCGAGGAGGGGGCAAATCAGCCCCAGCATTTT.

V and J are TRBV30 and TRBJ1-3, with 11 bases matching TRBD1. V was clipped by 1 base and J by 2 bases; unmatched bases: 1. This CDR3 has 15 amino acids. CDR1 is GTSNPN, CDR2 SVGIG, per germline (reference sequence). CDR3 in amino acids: CAWSGTGGPGNTIYF. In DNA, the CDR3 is TGTGCCTGGAGTGGGACAGGGGGCCCTGGAAACACCATATATTTT. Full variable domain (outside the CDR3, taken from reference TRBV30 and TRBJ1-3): SQTIHQWPATLVQPVGSPLSLECTVEGTSNPNLYWYRQAAGRGLQLLFYSVGIGQISSEVPQNLSASRPQDRQFILSSKKLLLSDSGFYLCAWSGTGGPGNTIYFGEGSWLTVV.

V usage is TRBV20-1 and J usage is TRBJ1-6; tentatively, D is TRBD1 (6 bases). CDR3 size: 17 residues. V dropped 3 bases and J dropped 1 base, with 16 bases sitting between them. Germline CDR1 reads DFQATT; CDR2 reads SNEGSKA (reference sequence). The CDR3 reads CSASEWGAMSYNSPLHF. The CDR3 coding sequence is TGCAGTGCTAGTGAGTGGGGGGCAATGTCCTATAATTCACCCCTCCACTTT.

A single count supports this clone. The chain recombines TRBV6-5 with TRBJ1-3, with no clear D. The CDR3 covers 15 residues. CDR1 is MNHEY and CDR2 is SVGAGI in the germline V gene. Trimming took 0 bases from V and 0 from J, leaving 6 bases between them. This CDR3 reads CASSYSLSSGNTIYF. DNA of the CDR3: TGTGCCAGCAGTTACTCGCTTAGCTCTGGAAACACCATATATTTT.

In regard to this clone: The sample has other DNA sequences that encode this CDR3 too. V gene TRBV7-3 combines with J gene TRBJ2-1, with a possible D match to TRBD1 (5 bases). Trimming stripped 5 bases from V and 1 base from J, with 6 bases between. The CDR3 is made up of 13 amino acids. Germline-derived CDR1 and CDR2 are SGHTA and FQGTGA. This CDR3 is CASSPGSYNEQFF. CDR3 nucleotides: TGTGCCAGCAGCCCAGGGTCCTACAATGAGCAGTTCTTC. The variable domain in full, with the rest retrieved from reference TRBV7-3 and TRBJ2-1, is GAGVSQTPSNKVTEKGKYVELRCDPISGHTALYWYRQSLGQGPEFLIYFQGTGAADDSGLPNDRFFAVRPEGSVSTLKIQRTERGDSAVYLCASSPGSYNEQFFGPGTRLTVL.

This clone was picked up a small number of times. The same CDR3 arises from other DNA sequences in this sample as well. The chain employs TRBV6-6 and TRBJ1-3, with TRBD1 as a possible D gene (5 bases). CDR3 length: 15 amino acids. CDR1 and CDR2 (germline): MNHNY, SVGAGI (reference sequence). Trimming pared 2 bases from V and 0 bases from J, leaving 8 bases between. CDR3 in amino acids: CASSYEGISGNTIYF. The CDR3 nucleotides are TGTGCCAGCAGTTACGAGGGGATCTCTGGAAACACCATATATTTT.

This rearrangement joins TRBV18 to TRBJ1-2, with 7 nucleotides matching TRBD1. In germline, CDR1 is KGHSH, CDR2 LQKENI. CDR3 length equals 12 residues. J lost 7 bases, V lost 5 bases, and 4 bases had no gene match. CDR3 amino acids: CASSGDRVGYTF. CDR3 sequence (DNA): TGTGCCAGCTCAGGCGACAGGGTTGGCTACACCTTC.

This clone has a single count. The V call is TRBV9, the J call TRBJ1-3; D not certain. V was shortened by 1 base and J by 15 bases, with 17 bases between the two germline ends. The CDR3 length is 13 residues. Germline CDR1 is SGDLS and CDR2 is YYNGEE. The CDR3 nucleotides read TGTGCCAGCAGCGTACACCCCCCTTACGTTGGATATTTT. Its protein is CASSVHPPYVGYF.

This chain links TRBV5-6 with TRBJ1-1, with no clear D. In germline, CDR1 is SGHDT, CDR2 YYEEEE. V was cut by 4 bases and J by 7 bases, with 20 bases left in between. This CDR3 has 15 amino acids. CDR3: CASSARRGSVSEAFF. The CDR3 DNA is TGTGCCAGCAGCGCTCGGCGGGGTTCGGTGAGTGAAGCTTTCTTT. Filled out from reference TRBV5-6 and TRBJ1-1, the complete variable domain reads DAGVTQSPTHLIKTRGQQVTLRCSPKSGHDTVSWYQQALGQGPQFIFQYYEEEERQRGNFPDRFSGHQFPNYSSELNVNALLLGDSALYLCASSARRGSVSEAFFGQGTRLTVV.

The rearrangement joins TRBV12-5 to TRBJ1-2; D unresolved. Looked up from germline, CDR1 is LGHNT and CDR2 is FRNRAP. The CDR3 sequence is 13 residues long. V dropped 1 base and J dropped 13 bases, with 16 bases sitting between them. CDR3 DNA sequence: TGTGCTAGTGGTTTGGCCGGGATTGACGAGCTCACCTTC. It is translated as CASGLAGIDELTF.

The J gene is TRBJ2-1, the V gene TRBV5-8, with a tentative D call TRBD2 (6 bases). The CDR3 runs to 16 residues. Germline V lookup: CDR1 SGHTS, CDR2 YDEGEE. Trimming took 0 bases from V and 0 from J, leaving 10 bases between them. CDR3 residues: CASSLEGGLSYNEQFF. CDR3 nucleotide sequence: TGTGCCAGCAGCTTGGAAGGAGGGCTCTCCTACAATGAGCAGTTCTTC.